These 17 T cell receptor beta chains were sequenced from one sample in a study of T cells of healthy individuals. TCRdb reanalysed the 5' RACE reads using MiXCR and keeps one entry per CDR3 protein. The data show some 69,000 distinct CDR3 sequences, around 15% seen once. These receptors were collected from a human donor in good health.

This clonotype was recorded many times. The chain joins TRBV4-1 to TRBJ1-1; 8 nucleotides agree with TRBD1. The germline gives CDR1 MGHRA, CDR2 YSYEKL. Trimming cost V 3 bases and J 2 bases; bases outside gene matches: 11. The CDR3 has 17 residues. Here the CDR3 reads CASSHFPDRGLNTEAFF. CDR3 nucleotide sequence: TGCGCCAGCAGCCACTTCCCCGACAGGGGACTCAACACTGAAGCTTTCTTT.

This clonotype was observed at least ten times. V gene TRBV12-3 or TRBV12-4 combines with J gene TRBJ1-5; TRBD1 is a possible D gene (5 bases). Trimming shortened V by 6 bases and J by 7 bases, and 10 bases separated the two germline ends. The CDR3 runs 12 residues. The CDR3 DNA reads TGTGCCAGCAGGGGGGAAGGGCAGCCCCAGCATTTT. Translating it yields CASRGEGQPQHF.

In this sample, this clonotype turned up once. A much more abundant neighbour one base away suggests this may be a read error. The chain carries TRBV12-5 and TRBJ2-3; the D is unclear. Between the trimmed V and J ends, which lost 5 bases and 7 bases, there was a span of 16 bases. Per germline, CDR1 LGHNT and CDR2 FRNRAP. The CDR3 length is 14 residues. The CDR3 here is CASGLSNLENTQYF. The CDR3 coding sequence is TGTGCTAGTGGTCTCAGTAATTTAGAAAATACGCAGTATTTT. Looking up the rest from reference TRBV12-5 and TRBJ2-3 gives the full variable domain: DARVTQTPRHKVTEMGQEVTMRCQPILGHNTVFWYRQTMMQGLELLAYFRNRAPLDDSGMPKDRFSAEMPDATLATLKIQPSEPRDSAVYFCASGLSNLENTQYFGPGTRLTVL.

This sequence joins TRBV6-5 and TRBJ2-7; tentative D call: TRBD1 (6 bases). This CDR3 is built from 14 residues. Trimming shortened V by 4 bases and J by 5 bases, and 15 bases separated the two germline ends. The germline V gene encodes CDR1 MNHEY and CDR2 SVGAGI. CDR3: CASSSLTGTHEQYF. In nucleotides, the CDR3 is TGTGCCAGCAGTTCCTTAACAGGGACCCACGAGCAGTACTTC.

The table lists this clonotype with many counts. The chain combines TRBV29-1 with TRBJ2-7; D gene uncertain. This CDR3 is 12 amino acids long. Germline V gene sequence: CDR1 SQVTM, CDR2 ANQGSEA. V lost 5 bases to trimming and J lost 3 bases, with 11 bases between them. CDR3 in DNA: TGCAGCGTTTCGAACTACAACTACGAGCAGTACTTC. As protein: CSVSNYNYEQYF.

CDR3 nucleotides: TGCGCCAGCAGCCAAAAAACAGCTTCACCCCTCCACTTT. This encodes CASSQKTASPLHF. The chain recombines TRBV4-1 with TRBJ1-6; D remains ambiguous. CDR3 length: 13 residues. The germline CDR1 and CDR2 sequences are MGHRA and YSYEKL. The ends were cut back, 2 bases at V and 9 bases at J, with 8 bases in the middle.

This clonotype was seen only a few times. The chain joins TRBV4-1 to TRBJ2-2, with 8 bases lining up with TRBD2. The CDR3 has 15 residues. Germline CDR1 reads MGHRA; CDR2 reads YSYEKL. V shed 2 bases and J 8 bases; nucleotides not matched to a gene: 7. The CDR3 coding sequence is TGCGCCAGCAGCCAATATAGGAGCGGGAGAGGGGAGCTGTTTTTT. It specifies CASSQYRSGRGELFF.

This clonotype appeared a few times. The chain is built from TRBV5-1 and TRBJ1-5; D unclear. This CDR3 has 15 residues. Deletions cut 0 bases from V and 4 bases from J, with 11 bases between. Germline CDR1 and CDR2: SGHRS and YFSETQ. CDR3 bases: TGCGCCAGCAGCTTGGATCCAGTCCGGAATCAGCCCCAGCATTTT. This encodes CASSLDPVRNQPQHF. Using reference TRBV5-1 and TRBJ1-5 for the parts outside the CDR3, the full variable domain is KAGVTQTPRYLIKTRGQQVTLSCSPISGHRSVSWYQQTPGQGLQFLFEYFSETQRNKGNFPGRFSGRQFSNSRSEMNVSTLELGDSALYLCASSLDPVRNQPQHFGDGTRLSIL.

This clonotype has at least ten counts. The V gene is TRBV27, the J gene TRBJ2-7, with 7 nucleotides matching TRBD2. CDR1 MNHEY and CDR2 SMNVEV come from the germline V gene (reference sequence). V dropped 0 bases and J dropped 2; count of bases not matched to a gene: 10. The CDR3 totals 17 residues. The CDR3 DNA reads TGTGCCAGCAGTTTATCCACAACCCGGGACTACCCCTACGAGCAGTACTTC. This gives the protein CASSLSTTRDYPYEQYF.

The gene calls are TRBV11-2 and TRBJ2-2; TRBD1 agrees at 8 bases. J was trimmed by 3 bases and V by 6 bases; bases with no gene match: 15. The germline V gene encodes CDR1 SGHAT and CDR2 FQNNGV. The CDR3 totals 18 residues. The CDR3 nucleotides are TGTGCCAGCAGACTTAGAAAGACAGGGGCTTCGTACACCGGGGAGCTGTTTTTT. Its protein is CASRLRKTGASYTGELFF.

Comment on this clonotype: This could be a read error, since a much larger clone is one nucleotide away. The chain carries TRBV20-1 and TRBJ2-2; unclear D gene. CDR1 and CDR2 (germline): DFQATT, SNEGSKA (reference sequence). V lost 1 base to trimming and J lost 0 bases, with 12 bases between them. The CDR3 runs 16 residues. The CDR3 spells CSARAVLAANTGELFF. The CDR3 nucleotides read TGCAGTGCTAGAGCCGTTCTGGCAGCGAACACCGGGGAGCTGTTTTTT.

The V call is TRBV4-1, the J call TRBJ2-1; D unclear. The V end was cut by 1 base, the J end by 4 bases, with 8 bases between. This CDR3 comprises 14 residues. Per the germline V gene, CDR1 is MGHRA and CDR2 is YSYEKL. CDR3 in DNA: TGCGCCAGCAGCCAAGTTGCTTCGTACAATGAGCAGTTCTTC. Its translation: CASSQVASYNEQFF.

This clonotype appeared a few times. The chain has TRBV20-1 and TRBJ1-2, with a possible D match to TRBD1 (5 bases). Trimming removed 0 bases at V and 8 bases at J, with 19 bases between. This CDR3 contains 15 residues. CDR1 and CDR2 from the germline V gene are DFQATT and SNEGSKA (reference sequence). CDR3 coding DNA: TGCAGTGCTAGAGATTCGGGTACAGGTCGAGGGGGCTACACCTTC. It is translated as CSARDSGTGRGGYTF.

V gene TRBV3-1 combines with J gene TRBJ2-5; 8 positions agree with TRBD1. CDR3 length equals 16 residues. Per germline, CDR1 LGHDT and CDR2 YNNKEL (reference sequence). J gave up 2 bases and V 4 bases, and 9 bases lay outside the gene matches. The CDR3 protein is CASSLRTGFQQETQYF. In DNA, the CDR3 is TGTGCCAGCAGCCTCCGGACAGGGTTTCAGCAAGAGACCCAGTACTTC.

The chain joins TRBV6-2 or TRBV6-3 to TRBJ2-7, with D perhaps TRBD2 (5 bases). Germline loops: CDR1 MNHEY, CDR2 SVGEGT. This CDR3 has 13 amino acids. Trimming removed 2 bases at V and 7 bases at J, with 12 bases between. The CDR3 region is CASSYATTREQYF. In nucleotides, the CDR3 is TGTGCCAGCAGTTACGCTACAACTAGGGAGCAGTACTTC.

This clonotype was recorded many times. The chain couples TRBV5-1 to TRBJ2-1; tentatively, D is TRBD1 or TRBD2 (6 bases each). Germline values: CDR1 SGHRS, CDR2 YFSETQ. Trimming stripped 2 bases from V and 9 bases from J, with 15 bases between. CDR3 size: 14 residues. The CDR3 region is CASSFGGRAGEQFF. The CDR3 DNA is TGCGCCAGCAGCTTCGGGGGCCGGGCCGGTGAGCAGTTCTTC.

This clonotype was counted ten times or more. CDR3 DNA: TGTGCCAGCAGCTTAGCCACGTCGGGAGATACGCAGTATTTT. Its translation: CASSLATSGDTQYF. This chain connects TRBV11-2 to TRBJ2-3; D uncertain. This CDR3 spans 14 amino acids. The germline V and J ends were trimmed by 1 base and 5 bases, with 10 bases remaining between them. From germline, CDR1 is SGHAT and CDR2 FQNNGV. The full variable domain, in which reference TRBV11-2 and TRBJ2-3 provide the parts outside the CDR3, is EAGVAQSPRYKIIEKRQSVAFWCNPISGHATLYWYQQILGQGPKLLIQFQNNGVVDDSQLPKDRFSAERLKGVDSTLKIQPAKLEDSAVYLCASSLATSGDTQYFGPGTRLTVL.